The rows below give T cell receptor beta chains drawn from one sample of a study of blood T cell repertoires in COVID-19. Assay used: immunoSEQ multiplex PCR; TCRdb lists only in-frame clones, some missing. The sample includes fewer than 250,000 clones, around 80% of them seen just once. Sequenced material: peripheral blood. The receptor set was obtained from a woman aged 40-49 years with acute or convalescent COVID-19. Both conserved end residues are part of each CDR3. The listing skips clone size in some rows; elsewhere it reads once, few, many or a size class.

>.|TRBV9|TRBJ1-5
CASSHGQGQPQHF
>once|TRBV27|TRBJ2-7
CASTPGRGHEQYF
>.|TRBV4-2|TRBJ2-7
CASTRQGEGEQYF
>.|TRBV14|TRBJ2-1
CASRTSGSGNNKQFF
>.|TRBV29-1|TRBJ2-2
CSVRDRRNTGELFF
>.|TRBV6-2/TRBV6-3|TRBJ2-2
CASSFRGTGGPTGELFF
>.|TRBV4-3|TRBJ1-1
CASSRGDRNSNTEAFF
>.|TRBV7-2|TRBJ1-2
CASSAGQTYGYTF
>.|TRBV14|TRBJ1-6
CASSRSPGMNSPLHF
>.|TRBV5-6|TRBJ2-7
CASSPPPGGRREQYF
>.|TRBV27|TRBJ2-3
CASRTGVRITDTQYF
>.|TRBV27|TRBJ1-6
CASSTIQGSPLHF
>.|TRBV5-1|TRBJ2-1
CASRPGLAGDYNEQFF
>.|TRBV9|TRBJ1-3
CASSSSQGTGILKDIGNTIYF
>once|TRBV30|TRBJ1-2
CAWSEPGLVDYGYTF
>.|TRBV11-2|TRBJ2-2
CASSLTDVGRATSTGELFF
>.|TRBV19|TRBJ2-3
CASSIYQGEPRMSTDTQYF
>.|TRBV3-1/TRBV3-2|TRBJ1-1
CASSRGQNTEAFF
>.|TRBV12-5|TRBJ1-5
CASGFGQGPNQPQHF
>few|TRBV7-9|TRBJ2-3
CASSLTGGRTTDTQYF
>.|TRBV15|TRBJ2-3
CATSTRLAGARDTQYF
>.|TRBV6-1|TRBJ1-2
CASSEVTGNGYTF
>few|TRBV7-2|TRBJ1-2
CASGGQGAAYGYTF
>.|TRBV2|TRBJ2-7
CASTRVSYEQYF
>.|TRBV27|TRBJ2-5
CASSFLGGSRSETQYF
>.|TRBV23-1|TRBJ1-5
CASARGTGGYQPQHF
>.|TRBV7-5|TRBJ1-5
CARSLRTGSNQPQHF
>.|TRBV5-6|TRBJ2-1
CASSSDRVGLNEQFF
>.|TRBV19|TRBJ2-1
CASSIKPSSYNEQFF
>once|TRBV7-6|TRBJ2-3
CASSFQPGEGTDTQYF
>once|TRBV6-6|TRBJ2-6
CASSRSNSRTDSSGANVLTF
>.|TRBV7-9|TRBJ2-1
CASSFGVGRGHNEQFF
>.|TRBV11-2|TRBJ1-4
CASSLDLLKKLFF
>.|TRBV23-1|TRBJ1-1
CASTRKIGQGRNSIDTEAFF
>.|TRBV27|TRBJ1-1
CATVDRGRADTEAFF
>.|TRBV2|TRBJ2-5
CASRTPFGGQETQYF
>.|TRBV7-2|TRBJ1-1
CASSFLGGTEAFF